A single sample gave rise to the 7 T cell receptor beta chains below, sequenced in a study of chemoradiotherapy in HPV16-positive cancers. Assay used: immunoSEQ multiplex PCR; TCRdb lists only in-frame clones, some missing. Of about 15,000 clones listed, 85% to 90% are singletons. Sequencing used blood, obtained from a patient who underwent chemoradiotherapy. These receptors originate from a human donor with HPV-associated anogenital cancer.

This chain joins TRBV5-1 and TRBJ2-1, with a tentative D call TRBD1 (5 bases). In germline, CDR1 is SGHRS, CDR2 YFSETQ. The V end lost 0 bases, the J end lost 1 base, and 17 bases lay between the germline ends. The CDR3 covers 18 residues. In nucleotides, the CDR3 is TGCGCCAGCAGCTTGGCCGAGTTAAAGGGGTTATCCTACAATGAGCAGTTCTTC. Translated: CASSLAELKGLSYNEQFF. Supplemented by reference TRBV5-1 and TRBJ2-1, the full variable domain reads KAGVTQTPRYLIKTRGQQVTLSCSPISGHRSVSWYQQTPGQGLQFLFEYFSETQRNKGNFPGRFSGRQFSNSRSEMNVSTLELGDSALYLCASSLAELKGLSYNEQFFGPGTRLTVL.

V usage is TRBV2 and J usage is TRBJ1-2; D not certain. Germline CDR1 SNHLY, CDR2 FYNNEI. V shed 2 bases and J shed 11 bases, with 12 bases lying between them. The CDR3 has 12 amino acids. CDR3 region: CASSESEGKYTF. CDR3 in DNA: TGTGCCAGCAGTGAATCCGAGGGAAAGTACACCTTC.

A note on this clone: The germline gene is not matched at one end of the junction; a read error may be the cause. V is TRBV7-7 and J is TRBJ2-5; the match to TRBD1 covers 9 bases. Germline-derived CDR1 and CDR2 are SSHAT and FNYEAQ (reference sequence). There are 14 residues in the CDR3. In DNA form, the CDR3 reads TGTGCTAGCAGCTCGGACAGGGGAGGAGAGACCCAGTACTTC. Translation gives CASSSDRGGETQYF.

The chain has TRBV14 and TRBJ2-1; the match to TRBD1 covers 9 bases. This CDR3 contains 15 residues. CDR1 SGHDN and CDR2 FVKESK come from the germline V gene. V was pared by 6 bases and J by 4 bases, with 7 bases of the junction left unmatched. The CDR3 sequence: CASRRSGQGYNEQFF. The DNA of the CDR3 is TGTGCCAGCAGACGATCGGGACAGGGTTACAATGAGCAGTTCTTC. Drawing the rest from reference TRBV14 and TRBJ2-1, the complete variable domain is EAGVTQFPSHSVIEKGQTVTLRCDPISGHDNLYWYRRVMGKEIKFLLHFVKESKQDESGMPNNRFLAERTGGTYSTLKVQPAELEDSGVYFCASRRSGQGYNEQFFGPGTRLTVL.

The chain links TRBV28 to TRBJ1-2, with D unclear. This CDR3 comprises 14 residues. The V gene's germline CDR1 is MDHEN and CDR2 SYDVKM. V was cut by 6 bases and J by 4 bases, with 15 bases left in between. The CDR3, as DNA: TGTGCCAGCAGAACCCGGAGTCAGATCTATGGCTACACCTTC. It specifies CASRTRSQIYGYTF.

The rearrangement uses TRBV30 and TRBJ1-1, with D possibly TRBD1 on 5 matching bases. The CDR3 loop spans 13 amino acids. Germline-derived CDR1 and CDR2 are GTSNPN and SVGIG (reference sequence). V was shortened by 0 bases and J by 3 bases, with 8 bases between the two germline ends. The CDR3 nucleotides read TGTGCCTGGAGTGTAGGGGATCACACTGAAGCTTTCTTT. As protein: CAWSVGDHTEAFF.

The rearrangement joins TRBV7-3 to TRBJ2-5, with D maybe TRBD2 (5 bases). CDR1 is SGHTA and CDR2 is FQGTGA in the germline V gene. V was shortened by 5 bases and J by 5 bases, with 12 bases between the two germline ends. This CDR3 has 13 residues. The CDR3 loop reads CASSRTPPETQYF. The CDR3 DNA follows: TGTGCCAGCAGCAGGACTCCCCCGGAGACCCAGTACTTC. The whole variable domain, remainder taken from reference TRBV7-3 and TRBJ2-5, is GAGVSQTPSNKVTEKGKYVELRCDPISGHTALYWYRQSLGQGPEFLIYFQGTGAADDSGLPNDRFFAVRPEGSVSTLKIQRTERGDSAVYLCASSRTPPETQYFGPGTRLLVL.